This T cell receptor beta chain originates from a study of metastatic and nonmetastatic thyroid tumors. Study background: Repertoire comparisons spanned blood and tumor or nodule tissue from malignant and benign thyroid patients.

TCRdb re-processed the PCR reads through MiXCR. The sample contains 3,500 to 4,500 clones, approximately 23% of which appear only once. V trimming: 6 bases; J trimming: 6 bases; junction bases outside the gene matches: 4. CDR3 length equals 14 residues. To note about this clone: What it binds is not known.

No treatment of any kind had been given to any patient before thyroid surgery. Overall study results and limits: A significant increase in TCR beta diversity was reportedly seen in malignant thyroid tumors relative to benign nodules, in blood and tumor.

This receptor was taken from a male donor with papillary thyroid cancer or a benign thyroid nodule (not recorded which). Some clones in this sample may be carry-over from other donors' samples. V is TRBV12-3 or TRBV12-4 and J is TRBJ1-6, with TRBD1 matching over 8 bases. Input material: tumor tissue. The CDR3 DNA reads TGTGCCAGCAGCAAGGACAGGGTTAATTCACCCCTCCACTTT. This codes for CASSKDRVNSPLHF.